These 6 T cell receptor beta chains were sequenced from one sample in a study of T cell repertoires in cytomegalovirus infection. Using its own MiXCR run on the reads, TCRdb lists one record per CDR3 protein. Of over 150,000 distinct CDR3 sequences in the sample, approximately 20% were seen once. Material for sequencing was PBMCs. The receptors were sampled from a human donor in good health (CMV status not recorded). Some clones in this sample may be carry-over from other donors' samples.

This clonotype has ten or more counts. The chain combines TRBV7-6 with TRBJ2-2; 8 bases fit TRBD2. The ends lost 1 base at V and 5 bases at J; junction bases unmatched: 12. This CDR3 region has 18 residues. CDR1 is SGHVS, CDR2 FNYEAQ, per germline. CDR3 amino acids: CASSLGSGLAGLTGELFF. The CDR3 nucleotides read TGTGCCAGCAGCTTAGGATCCGGGCTAGCGGGCCTGACCGGGGAGCTGTTTTTT.

The V call is TRBV28, the J call TRBJ1-5; D is ambiguous. The CDR3 extends over 11 amino acids. Germline values: CDR1 MDHEN, CDR2 SYDVKM. Trimming removed 6 bases at V and 7 bases at J, with 7 bases between. For the CDR3, the DNA is TGTGCCAGCAGCTCCAGGCAGCCCCAGCATTTT. Encoded protein: CASSSRQPQHF.

This clonotype has a handful of counts. The chain links TRBV7-2 to TRBJ1-1; a possible D gene is TRBD1 (5 bases). The CDR3 is made up of 16 amino acids. Trimming left V 3 bases short and J 7 bases short, with 21 bases between. From germline, CDR1 is SGHTA and CDR2 FQGNSA. The CDR3 spells CASSLARLRTRGEAFF. CDR3 in DNA: TGTGCCAGCAGCTTGGCCAGGCTCAGGACAAGGGGTGAAGCTTTCTTT.

V gene TRBV5-6 combines with J gene TRBJ2-7, with D possibly matching TRBD2 (7 bases). CDR3 length equals 15 residues. V lost 6 bases and J 6 bases, leaving 22 bases between the germline ends. Germline assignment: CDR1 SGHDT and CDR2 YYEEEE. CDR3 sequence (DNA): TGTGCCAGCAACCTCCTGAGGCGGGGGCAGGGCGAGCAGTACTTC. Its translation: CASNLLRRGQGEQYF.

This clonotype showed up just a few times. V usage is TRBV6-1 and J usage is TRBJ2-3, with TRBD1 as a possible D gene (6 bases). This CDR3 has 14 residues. Trimming shortened V by 11 bases and J by 2 bases, and 17 bases separated the two germline ends. The V gene's germline CDR1 is MNHNS and CDR2 SASEGT. The CDR3 spells CAGKDSLLTDTQYF. The CDR3, as DNA: TGTGCCGGAAAGGACAGTCTCCTCACAGATACGCAGTATTTT.

This clonotype was counted at least ten times. This chain joins TRBV7-9 and TRBJ2-7; D may be TRBD1 (6 bases). The CDR3 length is 14 residues. CDR1 and CDR2 from the germline V gene are SEHNR and FQNEAQ (reference sequence). V lost 5 bases to trimming and J lost 5 bases, with 16 bases between them. The CDR3 region has the DNA TGTGCCAGCAGCACCGCCCCGGACAGCGACGAGCAGTACTTC. It specifies CASSTAPDSDEQYF. Based on the CDR3 plus reference TRBV7-9 and TRBJ2-7, the full variable domain is DTGVSQNPRHKITKRGQNVTFRCDPISEHNRLYWYRQTLGQGPEFLTYFQNEAQLEKSRLLSDRFSAERPKGSFSTLEIQRTEQGDSAMYLCASSTAPDSDEQYFGPGTRLTVT.